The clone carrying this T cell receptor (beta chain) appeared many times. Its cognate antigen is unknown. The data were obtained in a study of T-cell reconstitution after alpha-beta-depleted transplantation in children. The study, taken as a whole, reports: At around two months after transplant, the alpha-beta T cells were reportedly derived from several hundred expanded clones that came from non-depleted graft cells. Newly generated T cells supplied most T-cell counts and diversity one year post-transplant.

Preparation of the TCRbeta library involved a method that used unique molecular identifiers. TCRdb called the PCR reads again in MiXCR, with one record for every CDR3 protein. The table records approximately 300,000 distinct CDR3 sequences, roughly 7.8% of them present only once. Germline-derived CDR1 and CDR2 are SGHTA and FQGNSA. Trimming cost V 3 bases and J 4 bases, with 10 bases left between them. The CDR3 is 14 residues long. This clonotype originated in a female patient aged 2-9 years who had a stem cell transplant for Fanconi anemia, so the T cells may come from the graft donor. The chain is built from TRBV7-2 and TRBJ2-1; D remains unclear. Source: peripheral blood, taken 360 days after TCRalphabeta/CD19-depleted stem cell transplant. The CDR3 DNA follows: TGTGCCAGCAGCTTCTCATCCGGTTACAATGAGCAGTTCTTC. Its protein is CASSFSSGYNEQFF.